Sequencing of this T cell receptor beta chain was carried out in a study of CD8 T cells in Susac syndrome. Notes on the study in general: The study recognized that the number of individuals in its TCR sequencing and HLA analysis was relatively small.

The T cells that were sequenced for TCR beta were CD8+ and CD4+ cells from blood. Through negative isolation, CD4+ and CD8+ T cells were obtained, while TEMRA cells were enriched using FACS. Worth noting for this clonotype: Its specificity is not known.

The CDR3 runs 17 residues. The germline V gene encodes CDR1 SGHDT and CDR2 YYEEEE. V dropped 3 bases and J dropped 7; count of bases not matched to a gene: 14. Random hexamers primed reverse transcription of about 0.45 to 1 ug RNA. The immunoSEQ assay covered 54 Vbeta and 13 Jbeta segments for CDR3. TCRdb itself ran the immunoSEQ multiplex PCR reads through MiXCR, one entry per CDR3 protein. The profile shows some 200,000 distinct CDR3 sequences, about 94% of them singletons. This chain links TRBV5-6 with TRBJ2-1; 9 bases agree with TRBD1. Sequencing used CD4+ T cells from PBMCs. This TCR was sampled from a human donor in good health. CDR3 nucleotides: TGTGCCAGCAGCTCGGCCGACAGGGGGAAGAACGGAAATGAGCAGTTCTTC. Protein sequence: CASSSADRGKNGNEQFF.